Sequencing of this TCR beta chain was carried out in a study of blood T cell repertoires in COVID-19. Study background: The United States, Italy and Spain were the sources of the acute and convalescent COVID-19 samples.

Original handling: By means of reference gene primer amplification, nucleated cell counts were estimated. TCRdb's copy holds only in-frame clones and misses some; the assay was immunoSEQ multiplex PCR. D and trimming were read from the DNA, whereas the V and J calls and clone size are those reported in that table. The profile shows around 400,000 clones, about 89% of them singletons. Looked up from germline, CDR1 is MNHNY and CDR2 is SVGAGI (reference sequence). Trimming left V 8 bases short and J 4 bases short, with 14 bases between. The CDR3 is 14 residues long. Sequenced input: peripheral blood. The clonotype originates from a woman between 55 and 75 years old with COVID-19, enrolled during active disease. This rearrangement joins TRBV6-6 to TRBJ1-4, with D perhaps matching TRBD1 (5 bases). Here the CDR3 reads CASAPTAFNEKLFF. As DNA, the CDR3 is TGTGCCAGCGCGCCGACAGCGTTTAATGAAAAACTGTTTTTT.